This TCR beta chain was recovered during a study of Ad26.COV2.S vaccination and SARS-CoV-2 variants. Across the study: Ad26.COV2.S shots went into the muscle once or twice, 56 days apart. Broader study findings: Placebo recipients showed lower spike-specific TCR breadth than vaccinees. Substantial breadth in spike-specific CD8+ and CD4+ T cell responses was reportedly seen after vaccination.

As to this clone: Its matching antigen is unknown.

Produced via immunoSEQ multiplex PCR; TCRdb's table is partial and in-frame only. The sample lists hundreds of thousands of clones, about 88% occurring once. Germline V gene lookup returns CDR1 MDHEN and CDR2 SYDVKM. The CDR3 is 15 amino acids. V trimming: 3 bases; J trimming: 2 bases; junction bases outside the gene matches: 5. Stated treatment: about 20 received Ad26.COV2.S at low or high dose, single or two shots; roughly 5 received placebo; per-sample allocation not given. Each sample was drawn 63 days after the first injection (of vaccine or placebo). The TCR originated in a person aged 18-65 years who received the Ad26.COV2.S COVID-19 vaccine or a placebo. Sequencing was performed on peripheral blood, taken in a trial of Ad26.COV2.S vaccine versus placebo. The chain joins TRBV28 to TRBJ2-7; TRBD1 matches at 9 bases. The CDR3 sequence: CASSLYGTGTYEQYF. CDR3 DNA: TGTGCCAGCAGTTTGTACGGGACAGGGACCTACGAGCAGTACTTC.